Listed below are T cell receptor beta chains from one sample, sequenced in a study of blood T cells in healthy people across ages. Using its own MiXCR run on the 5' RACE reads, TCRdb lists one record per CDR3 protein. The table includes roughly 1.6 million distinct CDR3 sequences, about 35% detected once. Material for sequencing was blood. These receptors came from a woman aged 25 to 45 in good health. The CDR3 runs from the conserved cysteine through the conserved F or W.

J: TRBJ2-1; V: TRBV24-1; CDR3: CATSGRREASYNEQFF
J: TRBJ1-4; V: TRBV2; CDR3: CATLQGTNEKLFF
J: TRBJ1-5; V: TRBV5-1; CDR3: CASSSHRTGPSPQHF
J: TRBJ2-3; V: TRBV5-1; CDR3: CATRGTGAGDTQYF
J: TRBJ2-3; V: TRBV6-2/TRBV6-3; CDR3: CASSAQRTLTDTQYF
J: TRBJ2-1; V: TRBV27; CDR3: CASRAFSGSSYNEQFF
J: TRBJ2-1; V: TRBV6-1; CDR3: CASTTLGGHNEQFF
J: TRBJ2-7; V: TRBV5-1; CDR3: CASSLGQGKPYEQYF
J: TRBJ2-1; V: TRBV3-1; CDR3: CASSQMTGANEQFF
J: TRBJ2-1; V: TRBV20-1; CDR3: CSARDHSGTSGGFNNEQFF
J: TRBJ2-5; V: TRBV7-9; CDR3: CASSSPPDGRNRETQYF
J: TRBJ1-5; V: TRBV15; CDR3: CVTSRGWTGDSNQPQHF
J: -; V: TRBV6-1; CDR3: CASFQWENNHEQYF